This is a list of T cell receptor beta chains from one sample in a study of blood T cell repertoires in COVID-19. Method: immunoSEQ multiplex PCR; TCRdb's copy keeps in-frame clones and lacks some. Among roughly 300,000 clones listed, 85% were seen once. Sequencing used peripheral blood. Every receptor here comes from a human donor in a cohort sampled during active COVID-19. CDR3s include the opening cysteine and the closing phenylalanine or tryptophan. D genes are given only for firm matches. Clone sizes are given selectively: once, few, many, or a class where the clone is expanded.

size,D,V,J,DNA,CDR3
once,NA,TRBV24-1,TRBJ1-2,TGTGCCACCAGTGTTGGAAGGGGTTATGGCTACACCTTC,CATSVGRGYGYTF
NA,NA,TRBV7-6,TRBJ2-7,TGTGCCAGCAGCTCGGGTCGGGAGCAGTACTTC,CASSSGREQYF
NA,NA,TRBV5-3,TRBJ1-5,TGTGCCAGAAGCTTGGTCGGGGGGTGCAATCAGCCCCAGCATTTT,CARSLVGGCNQPQHF
once,NA,TRBV28,TRBJ1-5,TGTGCCAGCAGGAGAGGGCGGAGGAGGGGCAATCAGCCCCAGCATTTT,CASRRGRRRGNQPQHF
NA,TRBD1,TRBV27,TRBJ2-1,TGTGCCAGCAGGACCCCCGGGACAGGGGTCCATGAGCAGTTCTTC,CASRTPGTGVHEQFF
NA,NA,TRBV12-3/TRBV12-4,TRBJ1-2,TGTGCCAGCAGCCTCAGCTATGGCTACACCTTC,CASSLSYGYTF
NA,NA,TRBV12-3/TRBV12-4,TRBJ1-2,TGTGCCAGCAGTTTGGGAGGGGACTATGGCTACACCTTC,CASSLGGDYGYTF
NA,NA,TRBV10-1,TRBJ2-3,TGCGCCAGCAGTGAGTCGGGCTACACAGATACGCAGTATTTT,CASSESGYTDTQYF
NA,NA,TRBV7-2,TRBJ1-6,TGTGCCAGCAGCCGGGAGGGGGTGGTAGATTCACCCCTCCACTTT,CASSREGVVDSPLHF
NA,NA,TRBV12-3/TRBV12-4,TRBJ2-1,TGTGCCAGCTCATGGGGGGATGAGCAGTTCTTC,CASSWGDEQFF
NA,NA,TRBV6-5,TRBJ2-7,TGTGCCAGCAGCCCGGGCCCGGGGGACTCCTACGAGCAGTACTTC,CASSPGPGDSYEQYF
NA,TRBD2,TRBV7-9,TRBJ2-7,TGTGCCAGCAGCTTAACTAGCGTACCCTACGAGCAGTACTTC,CASSLTSVPYEQYF
few,NA,TRBV6-5,TRBJ2-5,TGTGCCAGCAGTTACTCCCCCCTGGGGGGAGAGACCCAGTACTTC,CASSYSPLGGETQYF
once,TRBD2,TRBV3-1/TRBV3-2,TRBJ2-2,TGTGCCAGCAGGGGGACTAGCGGGAGCTTTCCCGGGGAGCTGTTTTTT,CASRGTSGSFPGELFF
NA,TRBD2,TRBV2,TRBJ2-2,TGTGCCAGCGCCGGGACTAGGTCCACCGGGGAGCTGTTTTTT,CASAGTRSTGELFF
once,TRBD2,TRBV27,TRBJ2-5,TGTGCCAGCAGTGGGAGTAGCGGGAGGGCGGGAGAGACCCAGTACTTC,CASSGSSGRAGETQYF
NA,NA,TRBV7-9,TRBJ1-4,TGTGCCAGCAGCCCCGCGGGAACAGGATTCAATGAAAAACTGTTTTTT,CASSPAGTGFNEKLFF
NA,NA,TRBV5-1,TRBJ2-5,TGCGCCAGCAGCTTTAGTGGCCAAGAGACCCAGTACTTC,CASSFSGQETQYF
few,NA,TRBV11-2,TRBJ2-1,TGTGCCAGCAGCCGCAGCGGGCCCCTAAGCAATGAGCAGTTCTTC,CASSRSGPLSNEQFF
NA,TRBD2,TRBV14,TRBJ2-7,TGTGCCAGCAGCCGACTAGCGGGAGCTCCCTACGAGCAGTACTTC,CASSRLAGAPYEQYF
NA,NA,TRBV24-1,TRBJ2-1,TGTGCCACCAGTTCTAGTGGAGTGGAGCAGTTCTTC,CATSSSGVEQFF
NA,TRBD2,TRBV4-3,TRBJ2-1,TGCGCCAGCAGCCAAGATGCCCTAGCGGCTCGCTATGAGCAGTTCTTC,CASSQDALAARYEQFF
NA,NA,TRBV24-1,TRBJ1-5,TGTGCCACCAGTGAGGGAGGGGATCAGCCCCAGCATTTT,CATSEGGDQPQHF
NA,NA,TRBV6-5,TRBJ2-1,TGTGCCAGCAGTCCAAGGGACTTTTTTAGTGAGCAGTTCTTC,CASSPRDFFSEQFF
NA,TRBD2,TRBV28,TRBJ2-7,TGTGCCAGCAGTTTGGGATTTAGGACTAGCGAGCAGTACTTC,CASSLGFRTSEQYF
NA,NA,TRBV7-2,TRBJ2-1,TGTGCCAGCAGCTCACAAACGGGAAGGCCCTACAATGAGCAGTTCTTC,CASSSQTGRPYNEQFF
NA,TRBD2,TRBV28,TRBJ2-1,TGTGCCAGCAGTTTAAATAGCGGGAGTTCTGAGCAGTTCTTC,CASSLNSGSSEQFF
NA,TRBD1,TRBV2,TRBJ2-4,TGTGCCAGCAGGGCCCGGGACAGAAGCCGTCAGTACTTC,CASRARDRSRQYF
NA,NA,TRBV21-1,TRBJ2-2,TGTGCCAGCAGCAAATCGGGACTAGCGGACACCGGGGAGCTGTTTTTT,CASSKSGLADTGELFF
NA,NA,TRBV6-4,TRBJ2-5,TGTGCCAGCAGTCGAAGCCCCCGGGGGACCCAGTACTTC,CASSRSPRGTQYF
NA,NA,TRBV7-9,TRBJ2-1,TGTGCCAGCAGCCCCCTATCTCTAATAGAGGAGCAGTTCTTC,CASSPLSLIEEQFF
NA,NA,TRBV5-3,TRBJ1-1,TGTGCCAGAAGCTTAAACGGCGCCAATACCGGGACTGAAGCTTTCTTT,CARSLNGANTGTEAFF
NA,NA,TRBV5-4,TRBJ1-4,TGTGCCAGCAGCCAAGGGACTTCTAATGAAAAACTGTTTTTT,CASSQGTSNEKLFF
NA,TRBD2,TRBV18,TRBJ2-7,TGTGCCAGCTCACCTCAAACCGGGACTACCTCCTACGAGCAGTACTTC,CASSPQTGTTSYEQYF
NA,NA,TRBV3-1/TRBV3-2,TRBJ2-5,TGTGCCAGCAGCTTGAGGAGCGTGGAGACCCAGTACTTC,CASSLRSVETQYF
NA,TRBD2,TRBV19,TRBJ2-1,TGTGCCAGTAGTATCCGGGCGGGAGGGAAAAAACGAAGTGGGCAGTTCTTC,CASSIRAGGKKRSGQFF
NA,TRBD1,TRBV27,TRBJ1-4,TGTGCCAGCAGGGCGGACAGGTGGGAAGAAAAACTGTTTTTT,CASRADRWEEKLFF
once,TRBD2,TRBV9,TRBJ2-3,TGTGCCAGCAGCGCTGGACTAGCGGAGGGAGGGGGTACGCAGTATTTT,CASSAGLAEGGGTQYF
NA,TRBD2,TRBV19,TRBJ2-7,TGTGCCAGTAGTATTGATTTCCGGGGCGCGGGAGTTCACGAGCAGTACTTC,CASSIDFRGAGVHEQYF
NA,TRBD2,TRBV15,TRBJ2-1,TGTGCCACCAGCAGAGAGGGGCGGGAGGGCCCGGGTGAGCAGTTCTTC,CATSREGREGPGEQFF
NA,NA,TRBV19,TRBJ1-2,TGTGCCAGTAGTATAGCGGGGGGCCGTGACTATGGCTACACCTTC,CASSIAGGRDYGYTF
NA,NA,TRBV2,TRBJ2-5,TGTGCCAGCAGTTCAGGGTACCAAGAGACCCAGTACTTC,CASSSGYQETQYF
NA,NA,TRBV5-1,TRBJ1-1,TGCGCCAGCAGCGTGGACCCTACGTACACTGAAGCTTTCTTT,CASSVDPTYTEAFF
NA,TRBD2,TRBV11-2,TRBJ2-7,TGTGCCAGCAGCTTCGCGATCGGGAGGGCCTCCTACGAGCAGTACTTC,CASSFAIGRASYEQYF
NA,TRBD1,TRBV29-1,TRBJ1-1,TGCAGCGTTGCATTAACAGGGGGAGGTACTGAAGCTTTCTTT,CSVALTGGGTEAFF
NA,TRBD2,TRBV5-1,TRBJ2-1,TGCGCCAGCAGCTTGGGGGCTCTAGCGGGAGTTCGGGAGCAGTTCTTC,CASSLGALAGVREQFF
NA,NA,TRBV19,TRBJ1-2,TGTGCCAGTATGTCAGGTATCTATGGCTACACCTTC,CASMSGIYGYTF
NA,NA,TRBV7-9,TRBJ2-3,TGTGCCAGCAGCTTCCGGGACTCCCGCACAGATACGCAGTATTTT,CASSFRDSRTDTQYF
many,TRBD1,TRBV28,TRBJ1-1,TGTGCCAGCACCCGGGACAGGCCCACTGAAGCTTTCTTT,CASTRDRPTEAFF
NA,TRBD1,TRBV5-6,TRBJ1-6,TGTGCCAGCAGCCCTGGGACAGGCGGAGTTTCACCCCTCCACTTT,CASSPGTGGVSPLHF
NA,NA,TRBV10-1,TRBJ1-1,TGCGCCAGCAGTGACCCTCCGAACACTGAAGCTTTCTTT,CASSDPPNTEAFF
NA,TRBD1,TRBV18,TRBJ2-7,TGTGCCAGCTCACCTGGGACAGGCTCCTACGAGCAGTACTTC,CASSPGTGSYEQYF
NA,TRBD2,TRBV2,TRBJ2-7,TGTGCCAGCAGTGACCGACGGGGGGGCGAGCAGTACTTC,CASSDRRGGEQYF
NA,TRBD1,TRBV28,TRBJ2-1,TGTGCCAGCAGTTTCCCGGGACAGGGAATTTACAATGAGCAGTTCTTC,CASSFPGQGIYNEQFF
NA,NA,TRBV9,TRBJ2-1,TGTGCCAGCAGCCTTGACAATGAGCAGTTCTTC,CASSLDNEQFF
NA,NA,TRBV7-6,TRBJ2-5,TGTGCCAGCAGCTTAGCGCGGTGGAGGGCAGGGGGAAAGACCCAGTACTTC,CASSLARWRAGGKTQYF
NA,NA,TRBV28,TRBJ2-2,TGTGCCAGCAGTTTTGGCGGTGCGAACACCGGGGAGCTGTTTTTT,CASSFGGANTGELFF
NA,NA,TRBV27,TRBJ1-6,TGTGCCAGCAGTTTATCGCCGGGACAATCCAACTCCTATAATTCACCCCTCCACTTT,CASSLSPGQSNSYNSPLHF
NA,NA,TRBV4-3,TRBJ2-1,TGCGCCAGCAGCCAATCCTCAGGGTTTGAGCAGTTCTTC,CASSQSSGFEQFF